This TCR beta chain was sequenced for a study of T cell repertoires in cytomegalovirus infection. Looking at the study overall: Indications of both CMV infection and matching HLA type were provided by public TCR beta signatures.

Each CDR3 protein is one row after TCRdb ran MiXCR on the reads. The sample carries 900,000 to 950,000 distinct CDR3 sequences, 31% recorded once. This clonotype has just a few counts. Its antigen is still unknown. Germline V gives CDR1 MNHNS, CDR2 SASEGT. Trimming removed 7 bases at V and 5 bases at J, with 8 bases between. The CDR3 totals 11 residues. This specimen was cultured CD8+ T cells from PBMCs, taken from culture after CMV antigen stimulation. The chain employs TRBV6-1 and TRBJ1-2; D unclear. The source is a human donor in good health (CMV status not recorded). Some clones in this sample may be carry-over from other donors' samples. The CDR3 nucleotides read TGTGCCAGCACAGCGCTTTATGGCTACACCTTC. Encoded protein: CASTALYGYTF.